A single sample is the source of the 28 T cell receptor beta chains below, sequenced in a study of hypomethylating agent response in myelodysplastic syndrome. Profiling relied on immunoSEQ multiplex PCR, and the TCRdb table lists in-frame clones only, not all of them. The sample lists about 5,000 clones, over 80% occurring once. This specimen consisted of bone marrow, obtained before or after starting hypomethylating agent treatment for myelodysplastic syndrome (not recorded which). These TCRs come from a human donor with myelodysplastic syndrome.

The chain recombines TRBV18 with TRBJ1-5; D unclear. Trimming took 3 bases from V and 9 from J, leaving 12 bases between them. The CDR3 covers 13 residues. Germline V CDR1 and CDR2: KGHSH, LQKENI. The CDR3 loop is CASSPTGESPQHF. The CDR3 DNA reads TGTGCCAGCTCACCGACCGGGGAGTCGCCCCAGCATTTT.

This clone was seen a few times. CDR3 region: CASSHSPAGEFKDGQYF. As DNA, the CDR3 is TGTGCCAGCAGCCATTCCCCCGCCGGGGAGTTTAAGGATGGGCAGTACTTC. The chain carries TRBV14 and TRBJ2-7, with D perhaps TRBD2 (5 bases). This CDR3 is built from 17 residues. CDR1 and CDR2 from the germline V gene are SGHDN and FVKESK. V dropped 3 bases and J dropped 9 bases, with 27 bases sitting between them. Using reference TRBV14 and TRBJ2-7 for the parts outside the CDR3, the full variable domain is EAGVTQFPSHSVIEKGQTVTLRCDPISGHDNLYWYRRVMGKEIKFLLHFVKESKQDESGMPNNRFLAERTGGTYSTLKVQPAELEDSGVYFCASSHSPAGEFKDGQYFGPGTRLTVT.

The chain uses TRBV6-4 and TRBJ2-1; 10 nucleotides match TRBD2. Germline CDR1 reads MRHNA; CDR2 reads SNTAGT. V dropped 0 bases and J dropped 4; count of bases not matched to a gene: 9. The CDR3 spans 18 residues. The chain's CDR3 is CASSDSYGSGRVYNEQFF. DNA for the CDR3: TGTGCCAGCAGTGACTCGTACGGGAGCGGGAGGGTTTACAATGAGCAGTTCTTC.

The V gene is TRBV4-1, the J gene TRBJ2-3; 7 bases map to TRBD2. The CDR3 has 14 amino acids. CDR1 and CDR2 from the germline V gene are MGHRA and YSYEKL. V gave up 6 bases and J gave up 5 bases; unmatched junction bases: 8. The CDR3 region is CASRGALAVDTQYF. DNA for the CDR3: TGCGCCAGCAGAGGGGCCCTAGCGGTAGATACGCAGTATTTT.

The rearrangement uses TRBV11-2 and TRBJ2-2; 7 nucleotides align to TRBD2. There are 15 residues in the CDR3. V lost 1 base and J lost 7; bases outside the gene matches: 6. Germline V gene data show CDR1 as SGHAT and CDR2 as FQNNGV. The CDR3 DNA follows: TGTGCCAGCAGCTTAGCGGCGGGAGCAGACGGGGAGCTGTTTTTT. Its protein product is CASSLAAGADGELFF.

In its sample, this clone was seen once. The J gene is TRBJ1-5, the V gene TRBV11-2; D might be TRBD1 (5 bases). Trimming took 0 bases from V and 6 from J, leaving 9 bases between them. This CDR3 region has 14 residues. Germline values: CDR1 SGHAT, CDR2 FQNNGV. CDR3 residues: CASSLDRRGQPQHF. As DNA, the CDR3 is TGTGCCAGCAGCTTAGATCGGAGGGGTCAGCCCCAGCATTTT.

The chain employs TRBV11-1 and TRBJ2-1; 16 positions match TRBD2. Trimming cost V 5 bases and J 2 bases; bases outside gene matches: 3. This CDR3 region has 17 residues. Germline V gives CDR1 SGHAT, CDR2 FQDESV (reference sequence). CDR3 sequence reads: CASSQGTSGRAYNEQFF. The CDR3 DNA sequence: TGTGCCAGCAGCCAGGGGACTAGCGGGAGGGCCTACAATGAGCAGTTCTTC. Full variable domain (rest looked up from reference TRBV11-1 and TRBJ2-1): EAEVAQSPRYKITEKSQAVAFWCDPISGHATLYWYRQILGQGPELLVQFQDESVVDDSQLPKDRFSAERLKGVDSTLKIQPAELGDSAMYLCASSQGTSGRAYNEQFFGPGTRLTVL.

The CDR3 sequence is CASSYRGLGDTEAFF. The CDR3, as DNA: TGTGCCAGCAGTTACCGTGGGTTAGGGGACACTGAAGCTTTCTTT. The chain uses TRBV6-5 and TRBJ1-1; weak D call: TRBD1 (5 bases). V gave up 2 bases and J gave up 3 bases, with 13 bases separating them. Germline V gives CDR1 MNHEY, CDR2 SVGAGI. CDR3 length: 15 residues.

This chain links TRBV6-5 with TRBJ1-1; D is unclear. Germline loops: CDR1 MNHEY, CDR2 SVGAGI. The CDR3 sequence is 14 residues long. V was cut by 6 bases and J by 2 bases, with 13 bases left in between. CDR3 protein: CASSLNIFNTEAFF. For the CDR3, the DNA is TGTGCCAGCAGCCTGAACATATTCAACACTGAAGCTTTCTTT.

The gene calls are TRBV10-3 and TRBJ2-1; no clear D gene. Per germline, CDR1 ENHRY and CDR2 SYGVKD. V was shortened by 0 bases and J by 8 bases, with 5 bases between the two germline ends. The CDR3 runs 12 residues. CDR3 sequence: CAISESGDEQFF. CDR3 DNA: TGTGCCATCAGTGAGTCTGGGGATGAGCAGTTCTTC.

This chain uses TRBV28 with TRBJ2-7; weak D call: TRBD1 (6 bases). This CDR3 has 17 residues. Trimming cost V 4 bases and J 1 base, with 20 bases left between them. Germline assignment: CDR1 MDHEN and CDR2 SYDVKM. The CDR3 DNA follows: TGTGCCAGCAGTTCTCCCCAGGGGCGACGAGTTTCCTACGAGCAGTACTTC. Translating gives CASSSPQGRRVSYEQYF.

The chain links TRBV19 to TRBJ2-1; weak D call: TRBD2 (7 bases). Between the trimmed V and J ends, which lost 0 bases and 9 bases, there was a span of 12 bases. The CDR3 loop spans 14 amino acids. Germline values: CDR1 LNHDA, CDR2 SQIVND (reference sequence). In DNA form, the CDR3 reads TGTGCCAGTAGTATAGAAGGGGGGGTTCCTGAGCAGTTCTTC. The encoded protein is CASSIEGGVPEQFF.

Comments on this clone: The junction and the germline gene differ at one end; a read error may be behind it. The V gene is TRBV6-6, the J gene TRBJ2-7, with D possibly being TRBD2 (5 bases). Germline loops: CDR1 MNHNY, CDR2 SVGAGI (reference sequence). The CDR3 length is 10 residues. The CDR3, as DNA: TGTGCCGCCGGGCGGGCCCATCTAAACTTC. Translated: CAAGRAHLNF.

DNA for the CDR3: TGTGCCAGCAGCGCCCTCTCCTACGAGCAGTACTTC. Amino acid sequence: CASSALSYEQYF. The chain carries TRBV7-2 and TRBJ2-7; D gene uncertain. CDR1 is SGHTA and CDR2 is FQGNSA in the germline V gene. Between the trimmed V and J ends, which lost 5 bases and 0 bases, there was a span of 5 bases. The CDR3 has 12 amino acids.

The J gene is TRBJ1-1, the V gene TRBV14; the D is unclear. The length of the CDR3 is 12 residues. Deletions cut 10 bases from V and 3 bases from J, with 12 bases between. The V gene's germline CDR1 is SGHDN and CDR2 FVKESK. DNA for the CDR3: TGTGCCACCGGGGTGAGTGACACTGAAGCTTTCTTT. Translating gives CATGVSDTEAFF.

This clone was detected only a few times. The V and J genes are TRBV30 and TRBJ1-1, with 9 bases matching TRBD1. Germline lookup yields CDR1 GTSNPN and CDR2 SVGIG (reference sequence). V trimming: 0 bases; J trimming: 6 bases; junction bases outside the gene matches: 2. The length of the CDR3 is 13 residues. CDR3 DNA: TGTGCCTGGAGTGTGGGACAGGGTGCTGAAGCTTTCTTT. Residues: CAWSVGQGAEAFF.

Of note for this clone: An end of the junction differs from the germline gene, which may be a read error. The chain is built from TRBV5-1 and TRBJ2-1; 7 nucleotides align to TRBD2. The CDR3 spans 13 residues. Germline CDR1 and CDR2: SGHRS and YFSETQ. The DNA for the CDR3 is TGCGCCAGCAGCTTGGAACCTAGCGGCCCCCGACTCTTC. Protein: CASSLEPSGPRLF.

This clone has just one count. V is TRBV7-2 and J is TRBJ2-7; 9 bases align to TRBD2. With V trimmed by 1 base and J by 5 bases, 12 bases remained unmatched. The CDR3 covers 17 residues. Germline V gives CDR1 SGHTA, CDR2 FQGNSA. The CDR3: CASSLEYGGGRAHEQYF. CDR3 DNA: TGTGCCAGCAGCTTAGAATACGGCGGCGGGAGGGCCCACGAGCAGTACTTC.

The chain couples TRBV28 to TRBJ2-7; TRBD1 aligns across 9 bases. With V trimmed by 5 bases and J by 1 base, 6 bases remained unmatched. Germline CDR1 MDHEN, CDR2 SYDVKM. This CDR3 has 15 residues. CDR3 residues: CASSGGTGFSYEQYF. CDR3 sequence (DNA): TGTGCCAGCAGTGGAGGGACAGGGTTTTCCTACGAGCAGTACTTC.

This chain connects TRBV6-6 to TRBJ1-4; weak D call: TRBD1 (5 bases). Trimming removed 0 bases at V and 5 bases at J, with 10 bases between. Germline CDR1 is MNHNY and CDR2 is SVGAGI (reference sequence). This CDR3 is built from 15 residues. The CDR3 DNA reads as TGTGCCAGCAGTTACTCCTCAGGGAAGAATGAAAAACTGTTTTTT. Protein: CASSYSSGKNEKLFF.

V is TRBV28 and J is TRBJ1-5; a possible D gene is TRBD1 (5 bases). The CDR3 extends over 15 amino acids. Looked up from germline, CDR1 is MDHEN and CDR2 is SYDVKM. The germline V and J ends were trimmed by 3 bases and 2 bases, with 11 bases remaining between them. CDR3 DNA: TGTGCCAGCAGTTTGGGGACCCCGGGCAATCAGCCCCAGCATTTT. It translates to CASSLGTPGNQPQHF.

The CDR3 reads CASSSTRGELFF. The CDR3 DNA sequence: TGTGCCAGCAGCTCGACCCGCGGGGAGCTGTTTTTT. V usage is TRBV6-1 and J usage is TRBJ2-2; no clear D. Germline CDR1 reads MNHNS; CDR2 reads SASEGT. Trimming took 6 bases from V and 7 from J, leaving 9 bases between them. CDR3 length: 12 amino acids.

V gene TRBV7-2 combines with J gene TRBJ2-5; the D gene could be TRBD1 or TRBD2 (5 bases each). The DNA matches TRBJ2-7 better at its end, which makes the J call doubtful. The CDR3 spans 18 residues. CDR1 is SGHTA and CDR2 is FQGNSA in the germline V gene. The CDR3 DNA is TGTGCCAGCAGCTTTTCGGGGTCGGTGGGACCACCACCCTACGAGCAGTACTTC. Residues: CASSFSGSVGPPPYEQYF.

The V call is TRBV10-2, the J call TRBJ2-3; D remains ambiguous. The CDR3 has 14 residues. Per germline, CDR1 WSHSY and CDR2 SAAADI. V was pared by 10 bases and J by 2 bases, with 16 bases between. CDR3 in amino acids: CATRSLSITDTQYF. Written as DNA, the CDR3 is TGCGCCACGCGCTCGCTCAGCATCACAGATACGCAGTATTTT.

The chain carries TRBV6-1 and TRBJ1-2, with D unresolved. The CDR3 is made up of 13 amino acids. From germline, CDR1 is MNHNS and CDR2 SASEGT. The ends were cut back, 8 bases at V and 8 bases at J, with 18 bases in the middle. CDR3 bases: TGTGCCAGCGGAACGGGAAGGGCAGCGGGCTACACCTTC. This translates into CASGTGRAAGYTF.

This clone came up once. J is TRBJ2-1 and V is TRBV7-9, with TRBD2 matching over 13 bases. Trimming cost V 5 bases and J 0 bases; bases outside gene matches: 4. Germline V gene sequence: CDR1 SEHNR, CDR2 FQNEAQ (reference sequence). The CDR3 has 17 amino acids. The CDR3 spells CASSLGTSGNSYNEQFF. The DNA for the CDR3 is TGTGCCAGCAGCCTTGGGACTAGCGGGAACTCCTACAATGAGCAGTTCTTC.

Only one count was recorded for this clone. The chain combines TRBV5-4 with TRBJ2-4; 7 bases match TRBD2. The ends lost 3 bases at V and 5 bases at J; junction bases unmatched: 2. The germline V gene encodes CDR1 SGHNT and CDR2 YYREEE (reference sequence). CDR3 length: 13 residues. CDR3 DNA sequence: TGTGCCAGCAGCTGGGGAGGGGAAAACATTCAGTACTTC. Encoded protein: CASSWGGENIQYF.

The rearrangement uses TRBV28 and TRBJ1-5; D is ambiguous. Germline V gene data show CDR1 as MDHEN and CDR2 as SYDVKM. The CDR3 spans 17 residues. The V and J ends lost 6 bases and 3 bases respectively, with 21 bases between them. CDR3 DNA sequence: TGTGCCAGCAGCCGCTCTACACTAGTTACCACCAATCAGCCCCAGCATTTT. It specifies CASSRSTLVTTNQPQHF.